A single sample is the source of the 3 T cell receptor beta chains below, sequenced in a study of vaccination effects on CD4 cells after COVID-19 (dated by TCRdb to between 2021 and 2023). The library came from the immunoSEQ multiplex PCR assay. TCRdb holds this immuneACCESS table with in-frame rearrangements only. Some clones are missing; in checked studies, unresolved V genes explain under half, and the rest has no known cause. Within this sample are 45,000 to 60,000 clones, with around 80% of them counted one time only. The ten largest clonotypes hold less than 4% of the sample. No antigens are known for them. After around ten days of culture, CD4+ T cells were isolated with the EasySep CD4+ T cell isolation kit. Sequencing was performed on CD4+ T cells from PBMCs cultured without peptide, taken before COVID-19 vaccination. These receptors originate from a human donor who received a COVID-19 vaccine.

This clone appeared many times. The rearrangement joins TRBV4-1 to TRBJ1-2, with D tentatively TRBD1 (6 bases). CDR1 and CDR2 (germline): MGHRA, YSYEKL. The CDR3 runs to 14 residues. With 0 bases removed from V and 7 bases from J, the gap between germline ends came to 12 bases. The CDR3 here is CASSQDQGTLGYTF. CDR3 nucleotide sequence: TGCGCCAGCAGCCAAGATCAGGGGACCCTTGGCTACACCTTC.

V and J are TRBV12-3 or TRBV12-4 and TRBJ1-1, with 7 bases that match TRBD1. The CDR3 length is 13 residues. V lost 5 bases to trimming and J lost 9 bases; unmatched junction nucleotides: 9. The CDR3 loop reads CASSRGGQAKAFF. The CDR3 region has the DNA TGTGCCAGCAGTCGCGGCGGACAGGCGAAAGCTTTCTTT.

This rearrangement joins TRBV4-2 to TRBJ2-5; D possibly matches TRBD1 or TRBD2 (6 bases each). Trimming took 1 base from V and 2 from J, leaving 20 bases between them. Per germline, CDR1 LGHNA and CDR2 YNFKEQ. The CDR3 is made up of 18 amino acids. CDR3 in amino acids: CASSQGGAGGTGQETQYF. The CDR3 DNA sequence: TGTGCCAGCAGCCAAGGGGGGGCCGGGGGAACTGGGCAAGAGACCCAGTACTTC.